Listed below are T cell receptor beta chains from one sample, sequenced in a study of beta chain features in type 1 diabetes. Only in-frame clones appear in the TCRdb table, and some are missing; sequencing was by immunoSEQ multiplex PCR. Counted here are just over 600,000 clones, about a sixth occurring once; the ten biggest clones make up roughly 0.098%. Sequencing used naive CD4+ T cells from blood. The origin of the receptors is a man aged 18 to 29 in good health. Both conserved end residues are part of each CDR3. Fields, in order: D gene, clone size, V gene, J gene, CDR3 DNA, CDR3 protein. D genes are given only for firm matches. Clone size is stated in some rows and not others, as once, few, many or a class when expanded.

>.|.|TRBV28|TRBJ1-4
TGTGCCAGCAGTTCCCGGGTCCAGTTTGCAACTAATGAAAAACTGTTTTTT
CASSSRVQFATNEKLFF
>.|.|TRBV6-4|TRBJ1-5
TGTGCCAGCAGTAGCGAACCTAGCAATCAGCCCCAGCATTTT
CASSSEPSNQPQHF
>TRBD1|few|TRBV28|TRBJ1-2
TGTGCCAGCAGTTGGGGACAGGCTAACTATGGCTACACCTTC
CASSWGQANYGYTF
>.|.|TRBV15|TRBJ2-1
TGTGCCACCAGCAGAGGGGAAGGGGGAGGCTCTGAGCAGTTCTTC
CATSRGEGGGSEQFF
>.|.|TRBV18|TRBJ1-1
TGTGCCAGCTCACCAATGGAGGAAGCTTTCTTT
CASSPMEEAFF
>.|.|TRBV5-4|TRBJ2-7
TGTGCCAGCAGCCCAAGTTTGGGAGTGGCCGGCTACGAGCAGTACTTC
CASSPSLGVAGYEQYF
>.|.|TRBV29-1|TRBJ1-1
TGCAGCGTGCTCACACCGAACACTGAAGCTTTCTTT
CSVLTPNTEAFF
>.|few|TRBV7-6|TRBJ2-7
TGTGCCAGCAGCTCCTGGGGACGGAGAACCTACGAGCAGTACTTC
CASSSWGRRTYEQYF
>.|few|TRBV5-6|TRBJ1-1
TGTGCCAGCAGCCAAACCGCGGACAGAAGGAACACTGAAGCTTTCTTT
CASSQTADRRNTEAFF
>.|once|TRBV18|TRBJ2-3
TGTGCCAGCTCACCACGGGGAGAGGGAACAGATACGCAGTATTTT
CASSPRGEGTDTQYF
>TRBD1|few|TRBV6-5|TRBJ2-2
TGTGCCAGCAGTATGCAGGGGGCCGGCGGGGAGCTGTTTTTT
CASSMQGAGGELFF
>.|few|TRBV2|TRBJ1-2
TGTGCCAGCACCGGACATCGTGGCTACACCTTC
CASTGHRGYTF
>TRBD1|.|TRBV30|TRBJ2-5
TGTGCCTGGAGCACCGGGACAGGGCATGAAGAGACCCAGTACTTC
CAWSTGTGHEETQYF
>TRBD1|few|TRBV28|TRBJ2-4
TGTGCCAGCAAAGGGACAGGGCTAAACATTCAGTACTTC
CASKGTGLNIQYF
>.|few|TRBV28|TRBJ2-1
TGTGCCAGCAGTTCCTTTGTCCCCAGCTCCTACAATGAGCAGTTCTTC
CASSSFVPSSYNEQFF
>.|few|TRBV11-3|TRBJ2-1
TGTGCCAGCAGCTTAAATGGCAGGGGCAATGAGCAGTTCTTC
CASSLNGRGNEQFF
>.|few|TRBV7-8|TRBJ1-1
TGTGCCAGCAGCTTACAGGGTCGAGTAGACACTGAAGCTTTCTTT
CASSLQGRVDTEAFF
>.|.|TRBV2|TRBJ1-3
TGTGCCAGCAGTGAATCCGGAAACACCATATATTTT
CASSESGNTIYF
>.|few|TRBV6-5|TRBJ2-7
TGTGCCAGCAGTTTTCGGAGTGGGTACGAGCAGTACTTC
CASSFRSGYEQYF
>.|few|TRBV7-9|TRBJ2-3
TGTGCCAGCAGCTCTCGACAGAACACAGATACGCAGTATTTT
CASSSRQNTDTQYF
>TRBD1|.|TRBV6-6|TRBJ1-5
TGTGCCAGCAGCCACTTAGACAGGGTAGGGAATCAGCCCCAGCATTTT
CASSHLDRVGNQPQHF
>.|.|TRBV6-1|TRBJ2-3
TGTGCCAGCAGTGAAATTCTCGGTTTCTTCACAGATACGCAGTATTTT
CASSEILGFFTDTQYF
>TRBD1|few|TRBV11-2|TRBJ2-7
TGTGCCAGCAGCCCCCGCCTCCGGGACAGGGGTCACTACGAGCAGTACTTC
CASSPRLRDRGHYEQYF